The subject of this entry is one T cell receptor beta chain. Its antigen is still unknown. V lost 5 bases to trimming and J lost 3 bases; unmatched junction nucleotides: 6. CDR1 and CDR2 from the germline V gene are SGHAT and FQNNGV. This CDR3 spans 15 amino acids. cDNA synthesis used the whole RNA isolate, giving expressed TCRB sequences. Generated by immunoSEQ multiplex PCR, the TCRdb table keeps only in-frame clones and is missing some. There are 300,000 to 450,000 clones in the sample; roughly a tenth occur only once, and around 0.66% lies in the top ten. This sample was included in a study of beta chain features in type 1 diabetes. Study background: All samples yielded roughly 100 million examined sorted cells. Study-level results: Diminished insertions and augmented deletions at VDJ junctions characterized type 1 diabetes patients. Sampled from patients, naive, central memory and Treg TCRB repertoires appeared more similar than those sampled from healthy donors. TCRB CDR3s were moderately but significantly shorter in Type 1 diabetes patients in all four CD4+ subsets.

The TCR sequence derives from a man aged 25 to 40 with type 1 diabetes. The sample was central memory CD4+ T cells from blood. The chain uses TRBV11-2 and TRBJ2-3; 9 positions agree with TRBD1. In nucleotides, the CDR3 is TGTGCCAGCAGCCACGGACAGGGGAAGACAGATACGCAGTATTTT. It encodes CASSHGQGKTDTQYF.